Given below is one T cell receptor (beta chain) in context. What it binds is not known. Germline trimming cut 7 bases from V and 0 bases from J; bases unmatched to any gene: 8. Germline CDR1 reads MNHNY; CDR2 reads SVGAGI (reference sequence). This CDR3 contains 16 residues. The data were produced by immunoSEQ multiplex PCR, yet TCRdb's version contains in-frame clones alone and is incomplete. The data contain about 56,000 clones, about 80% of them singletons. This specimen comes from a study of a mutant IDH1 vaccine in newly diagnosed glioma. Across the whole study: Vaccination began 4-6 weeks post radiotherapy alone, or with temozolomide cycles.

Time point here: week 47, end of study. Topical imiquimod was applied with each vaccine dose, which held 300 ug of mutant IDH1 20-mer peptide. Material: PBMCs, obtained from a glioma patient whose treatment included an IDH1 peptide vaccine. The J gene is TRBJ1-5, the V gene TRBV6-6, with 8 bases identical to TRBD1. The sequence came from a man between 45 and 60 years old with glioma. CDR3 in amino acids: CASTDRGAISNQPQHF. The DNA of the CDR3 is TGTGCCAGCACCGACAGGGGTGCGATTAGCAATCAGCCCCAGCATTTT.